This TCR beta chain was captured by sequencing in a study of blood T cell repertoires in COVID-19 (dated by TCRdb to between 2020 and 2021). Study-wide context: The collaborator samples originated in the United States, Italy and Spain and spanned the acute and convalescent phases of COVID-19. The prospective study material was composed of cDNA or gDNA derived from T cells, B-cell-depleted T cells, or PBMCs. Deeply sampled blood TCRbeta repertoires from subjects exposed to, actively infected with, or recovered from COVID-19 were included in the dataset. The repertoires were made available in a free public database intended to serve as a resource for research on the immune response to SARS-CoV-2. The samples were drawn from the first 160 participants of the ongoing ImmuneRACE study and from some 1,300 subjects provided by 6 global collaborators. Sample metadata almost always included a de-identified subject ID, COVID-19 status, age in years and sex. Where available, HLA class I and class II types were obtained from metadata supplied by the sample provider rather than from assay-based typing. What the research found in general, with its limitations: The amount of clinical and demographic metadata varied by source and participant and was provided uncurated.

TCRbeta CDR3 regions were amplified from genomic DNA using the immunoSEQ Assay, a bias-controlled multiplex PCR. The study's own analysis went as follows. The number of nucleated cells in each sample was estimated by amplification of reference gene primers within the assay. Sequence reads were collapsed and filtered to measure the absolute abundance of every unique TCRbeta CDR3 rearrangement. For each sample, productive Simpson clonality was calculated as the square root of Simpson's diversity index over productive rearrangements. TCRdb retrieved this table from immuneACCESS and kept in-frame rearrangements only. Not all clones are present; in checked studies, unresolved V genes account for under half, and no reason is known for the remainder. V, J and clone size reflect that table, while D and trimming were determined from the DNA. Present in this sample are approximately 240,000 clones, around 81% of which were seen just once. The ten largest clones add up to about 2.4% of the sample.

Each collaborating institution followed its own protocols to collect whole blood in K2EDTA tubes. Collaborator samples were shipped for TCRbeta analysis as frozen whole blood, isolated PBMCs, or DNA extracted from either sample type. Concerning this clone: Its specific antigen is unknown. Per-nucleotide qualities are absent, and no much larger clonotype sits a single base away.

V sheds 0 bases and J sheds 10 bases, leaving 10 bases between their ends. Per the germline V gene, ENHRY is the CDR1 and SYGVKD is the CDR2. The CDR3, cysteine through phenylalanine, is 13 amino acids long. The CDR3 DNA has 39 bases and is translated from base 1. The TCR comes from a woman aged 55 to 70 with acute or convalescent COVID-19. Specimen: peripheral blood. The rearrangement combines TRBV10-3 with TRBJ2-1; the D gene assignment is ambiguous. The CDR3 is CAISESNNLEQFF. The nucleotide sequence is given as TGTGCCATCAGTGAGTCGAACAATCTCGAGCAGTTCTTC.